One sample yielded the 8 T cell receptor beta chains listed below, sequenced in a study of blood T cell repertoires in COVID-19. TCRdb keeps only in-frame clones here, not all; method: immunoSEQ multiplex PCR. There are fewer than 250,000 clones in the sample; 82% occur only once, and roughly 4.7% lies in the top ten. Sequenced sample: peripheral blood. Every receptor here comes from a woman in her seventies with acute or convalescent COVID-19.

This clone was observed a handful of times. The chain uses TRBV7-9 and TRBJ1-5; 7 positions match TRBD1. The V and J ends lost 3 bases and 0 bases, in that order; junction bases with no gene match: 11. CDR1 is SEHNR and CDR2 is FQNEAQ in the germline V gene (reference sequence). The CDR3 sequence is 18 residues long. The CDR3 reads CASSFATGSFYSNQPQHF. As DNA, the CDR3 is TGTGCCAGCAGCTTCGCGACAGGGAGTTTCTATAGCAATCAGCCCCAGCATTTT.

The chain carries TRBV18 and TRBJ1-1, with D uncertain. Germline lookup yields CDR1 KGHSH and CDR2 LQKENI. CDR3 length equals 15 residues. Trimming removed 8 bases from V and 2 bases from J, with 18 bases in between. The CDR3 coding sequence is TGTGCCAGCACCCTTGGAGGAACCTTAAACACTGAAGCTTTCTTT. Amino acid sequence: CASTLGGTLNTEAFF. The entire variable domain, with the rest obtained from reference TRBV18 and TRBJ1-1, is as follows: NAGVMQNPRHLVRRRGQEARLRCSPMKGHSHVYWYRQLPEEGLKFMVYLQKENIIDESGMPKERFSAEFPKEGPSILRIQQVVRGDSAAYFCASTLGGTLNTEAFFGQGTRLTVV.

CDR3 nucleotide sequence: TGTGCCAGCAGCTTAGGGCCAGTCTACGAGCAGTACTTC. The encoded protein is CASSLGPVYEQYF. The chain uses TRBV7-9 and TRBJ2-7, with D unresolved. The CDR3 is 13 residues long. V dropped 1 base and J dropped 3 bases, with 7 bases sitting between them. Per the germline V gene, CDR1 is SEHNR and CDR2 is FQNEAQ (reference sequence).

The chain joins TRBV6-2 or TRBV6-3 to TRBJ2-7, with D perhaps matching TRBD1 (5 bases). Germline V gene data show CDR1 as MNHEY and CDR2 as SVGEGT. Deletions cut 4 bases from V and 3 bases from J, with 22 bases between. CDR3 length equals 17 residues. In nucleotides, the CDR3 is TGTGCCAGCAGTTCTGGGCTCACCGACAGCCAACTCTACGAGCAGTACTTC. It yields the protein CASSSGLTDSQLYEQYF.

This chain's CDR3 is CASSFYRDTEAFF. CDR3 in DNA: TGTGCCAGTAGTTTTTACAGGGACACTGAAGCTTTCTTT. The chain links TRBV19 to TRBJ1-1; D might be TRBD1 (6 bases). Germline CDR1 LNHDA, CDR2 SQIVND (reference sequence). This CDR3 has 13 residues. V was pared by 5 bases and J by 3 bases, with 10 bases between.

Comments on this clone: Other DNA sequences in the same sample also yield this CDR3. The V and J genes are TRBV19 and TRBJ2-5; the match to TRBD2 covers 8 bases. CDR1 LNHDA and CDR2 SQIVND come from the germline V gene (reference sequence). V lost 2 bases to trimming and J lost 4 bases; unmatched junction nucleotides: 6. This CDR3 comprises 15 residues. The CDR3 reads CASSISSGGGETQYF. The CDR3 nucleotides are TGTGCCAGTAGTATATCGAGCGGGGGAGGAGAGACCCAGTACTTC.

The chain links TRBV2 to TRBJ1-1; 10 bases align to TRBD1. In germline, CDR1 is SNHLY, CDR2 FYNNEI. CDR3 length: 17 residues. Trimming removed 5 bases from V and 1 base from J; junction bases left unmatched: 10. The CDR3 loop is CASSRGQGSPSNTEAFF. The CDR3 nucleotides read TGTGCCAGCAGTAGGGGACAGGGGAGCCCTTCGAACACTGAAGCTTTCTTT.

This rearrangement joins TRBV6-5 to TRBJ1-2; D may be TRBD1 (6 bases). The CDR3 is made up of 15 amino acids. V shed 8 bases and J shed 0 bases, with 16 bases lying between them. CDR1 is MNHEY and CDR2 is SVGAGI in the germline V gene. The CDR3 DNA is TGTGCCAGCGGCCCCGGGACACTAACTAACTATGGCTACACCTTC. Protein product: CASGPGTLTNYGYTF.